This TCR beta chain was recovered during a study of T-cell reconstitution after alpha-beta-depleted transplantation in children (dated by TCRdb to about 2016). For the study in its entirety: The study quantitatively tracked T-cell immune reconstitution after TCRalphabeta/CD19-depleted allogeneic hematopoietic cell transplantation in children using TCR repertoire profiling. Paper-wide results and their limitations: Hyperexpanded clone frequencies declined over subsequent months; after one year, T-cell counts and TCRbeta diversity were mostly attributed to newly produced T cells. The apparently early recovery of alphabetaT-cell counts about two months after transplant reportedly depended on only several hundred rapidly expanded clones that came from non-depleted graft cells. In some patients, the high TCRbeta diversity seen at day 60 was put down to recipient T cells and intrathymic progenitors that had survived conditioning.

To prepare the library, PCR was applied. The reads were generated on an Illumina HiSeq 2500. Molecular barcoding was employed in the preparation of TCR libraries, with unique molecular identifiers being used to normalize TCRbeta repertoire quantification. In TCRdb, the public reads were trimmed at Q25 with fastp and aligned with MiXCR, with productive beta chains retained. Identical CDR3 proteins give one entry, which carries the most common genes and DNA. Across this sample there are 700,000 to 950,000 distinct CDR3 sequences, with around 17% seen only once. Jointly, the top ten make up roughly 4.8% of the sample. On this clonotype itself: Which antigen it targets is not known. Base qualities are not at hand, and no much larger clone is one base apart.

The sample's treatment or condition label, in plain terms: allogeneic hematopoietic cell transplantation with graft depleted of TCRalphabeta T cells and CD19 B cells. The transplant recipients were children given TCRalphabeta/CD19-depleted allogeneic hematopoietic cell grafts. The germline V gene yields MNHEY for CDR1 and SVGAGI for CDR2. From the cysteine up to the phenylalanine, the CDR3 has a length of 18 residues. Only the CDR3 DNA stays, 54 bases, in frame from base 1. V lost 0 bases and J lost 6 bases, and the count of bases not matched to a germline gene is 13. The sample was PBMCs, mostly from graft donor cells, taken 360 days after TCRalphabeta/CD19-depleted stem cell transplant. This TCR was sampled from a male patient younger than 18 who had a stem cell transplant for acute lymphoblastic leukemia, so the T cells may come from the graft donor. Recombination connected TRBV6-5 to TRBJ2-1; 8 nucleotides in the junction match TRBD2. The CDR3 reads CASSYSILWTSNVNEQFF. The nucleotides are TGTGCCAGCAGTTACTCGATACTTTGGACTAGCAACGTCAATGAGCAGTTCTTC.